One sample yielded the 4 T cell receptor beta chains listed below, sequenced in a study of T cells in Graves' hyperthyroidism and ophthalmopathy. RNA transcripts were the template for amplifying TCR beta CDR3 regions. A set of HTBI primers served as the primers for a first-round RT-PCR of the TCR CDR3. TCRdb independently ran MiXCR on the multiplex PCR reads; one entry per CDR3 protein. This sample has around 250,000 distinct CDR3 sequences; less than 15% occur once, and the top ten carry 10% to 15%. Sequencing was carried out using blood. The receptors were gathered from a woman aged 40 to 50 with Graves' hyperthyroidism that later progressed to Graves' ophthalmopathy.

The V and J genes are TRBV19 and TRBJ1-2; D remains unclear. CDR1 and CDR2 (germline): LNHDA, SQIVND (reference sequence). CDR3 size: 15 residues. The V and J ends lost 5 bases and 2 bases respectively, with 15 bases between them. DNA for the CDR3: TGTGCCAGTAGTTCCCTATCCATGGGCAACTATGGCTACACCTTC. Translating it yields CASSSLSMGNYGYTF. The variable domain in full, completed from reference TRBV19 and TRBJ1-2, reads DGGITQSPKYLFRKEGQNVTLSCEQNLNHDAMYWYRQDPGQGLRLIYYSQIVNDFQKGDIAEGYSVSREKKESFPLTVTSAQKNPTAFYLCASSSLSMGNYGYTFGSGTRLTVV.

This clonotype came up many times. This sequence joins TRBV11-2 and TRBJ1-5, with D possibly matching TRBD1 (5 bases). The CDR3 totals 16 residues. V lost 1 base, J lost 3 bases, and 13 bases lay in between. Germline lookup yields CDR1 SGHAT and CDR2 FQNNGV. CDR3 sequence: CASSLGVGGNNQPQHF. CDR3 bases: TGTGCCAGCAGCTTAGGTGTGGGGGGGAACAATCAGCCCCAGCATTTT.

A few counts support this clonotype. Just one base apart from a much larger clone, this may be a read error. This sequence joins TRBV9 and TRBJ2-5; the D gene is possibly TRBD2 (6 bases). The length of the CDR3 is 15 residues. Germline lookup yields CDR1 SGDLS and CDR2 YYNGEE. The chain's CDR3 is CASSVGLRDLETRYF. In DNA form, the CDR3 reads TGTGCCAGCAGCGTAGGTCTCAGGGACTTGGAGACCCGGTACTTC.

This clonotype was counted many times. This chain connects TRBV12-3 or TRBV12-4 to TRBJ1-2; D perhaps matches TRBD1 (5 bases). The CDR3 spans 16 residues. The V gene lost 5 bases and the J gene lost 1 base, with 17 bases spanning the gap. CDR3 nucleotides: TGTGCCAGCAGTATTCACCGGGACCGAGATAACTATGGCTACACCTTC. This translates into CASSIHRDRDNYGYTF.